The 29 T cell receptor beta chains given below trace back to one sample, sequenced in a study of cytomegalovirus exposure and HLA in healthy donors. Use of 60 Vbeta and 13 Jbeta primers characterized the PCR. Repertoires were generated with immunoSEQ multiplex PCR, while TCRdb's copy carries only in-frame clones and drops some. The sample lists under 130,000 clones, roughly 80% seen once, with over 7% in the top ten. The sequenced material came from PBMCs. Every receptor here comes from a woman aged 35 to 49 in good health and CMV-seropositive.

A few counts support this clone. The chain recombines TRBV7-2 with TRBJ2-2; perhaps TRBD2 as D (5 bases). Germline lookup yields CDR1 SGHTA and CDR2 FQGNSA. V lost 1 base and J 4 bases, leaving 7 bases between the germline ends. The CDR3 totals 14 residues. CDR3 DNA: TGTGCCAGCAGCTTAGGCGGACTCACCGGGGAGCTGTTTTTT. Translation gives CASSLGGLTGELFF.

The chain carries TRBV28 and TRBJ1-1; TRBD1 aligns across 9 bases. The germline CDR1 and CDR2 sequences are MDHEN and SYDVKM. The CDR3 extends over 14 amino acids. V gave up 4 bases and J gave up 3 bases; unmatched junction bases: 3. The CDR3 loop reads CASSSGQGYTEAFF. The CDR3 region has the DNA TGTGCCAGCAGTTCAGGACAGGGGTACACTGAAGCTTTCTTT. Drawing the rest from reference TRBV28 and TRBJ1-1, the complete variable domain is DVKVTQSSRYLVKRTGEKVFLECVQDMDHENMFWYRQDPGLGLRLIYFSYDVKMKEKGDIPEGYSVSREKKERFSLILESASTNQTSMYLCASSSGQGYTEAFFGQGTRLTVV.

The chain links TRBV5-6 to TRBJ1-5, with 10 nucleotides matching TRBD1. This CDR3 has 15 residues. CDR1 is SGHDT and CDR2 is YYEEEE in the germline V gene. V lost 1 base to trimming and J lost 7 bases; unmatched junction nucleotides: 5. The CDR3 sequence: CASSLRQGAGQPQHF. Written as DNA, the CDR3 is TGTGCCAGCAGCTTGAGACAGGGGGCGGGGCAGCCCCAGCATTTT. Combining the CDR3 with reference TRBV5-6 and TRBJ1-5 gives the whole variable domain DAGVTQSPTHLIKTRGQQVTLRCSPKSGHDTVSWYQQALGQGPQFIFQYYEEEERQRGNFPDRFSGHQFPNYSSELNVNALLLGDSALYLCASSLRQGAGQPQHFGDGTRLSIL.

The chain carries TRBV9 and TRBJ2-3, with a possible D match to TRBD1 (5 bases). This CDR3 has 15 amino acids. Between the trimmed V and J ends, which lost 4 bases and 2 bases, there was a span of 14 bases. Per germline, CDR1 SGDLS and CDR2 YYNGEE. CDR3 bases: TGTGCCAGCAGCCTCTCTTGGGGCCACACAGATACGCAGTATTTT. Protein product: CASSLSWGHTDTQYF. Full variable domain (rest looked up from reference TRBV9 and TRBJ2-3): DSGVTQTPKHLITATGQRVTLRCSPRSGDLSVYWYQQSLDQGLQFLIQYYNGEERAKGNILERFSAQQFPDLHSELNLSSLELGDSALYFCASSLSWGHTDTQYFGPGTRLTVL.

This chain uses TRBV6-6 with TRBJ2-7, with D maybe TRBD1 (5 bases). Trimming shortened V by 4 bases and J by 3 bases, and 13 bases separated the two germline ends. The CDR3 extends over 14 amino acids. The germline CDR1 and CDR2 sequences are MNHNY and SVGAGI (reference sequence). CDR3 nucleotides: TGTGCCAGCAGTTCTCCAGGGATGGGCTACGAGCAGTACTTC. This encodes CASSSPGMGYEQYF.

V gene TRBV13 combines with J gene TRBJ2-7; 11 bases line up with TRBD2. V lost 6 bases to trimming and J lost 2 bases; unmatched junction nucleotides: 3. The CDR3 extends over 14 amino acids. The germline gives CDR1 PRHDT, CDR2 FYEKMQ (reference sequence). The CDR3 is CASSRGLAAYEQYF. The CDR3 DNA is TGTGCCAGCAGTCGGGGACTAGCGGCCTACGAGCAGTACTTC.

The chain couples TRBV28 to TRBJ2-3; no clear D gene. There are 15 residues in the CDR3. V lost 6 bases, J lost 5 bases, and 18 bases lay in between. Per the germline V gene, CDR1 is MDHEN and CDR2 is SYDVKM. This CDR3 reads CASSTHGTAGDTQYF. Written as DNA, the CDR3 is TGTGCCAGCAGCACCCACGGTACAGCTGGAGATACGCAGTATTTT.

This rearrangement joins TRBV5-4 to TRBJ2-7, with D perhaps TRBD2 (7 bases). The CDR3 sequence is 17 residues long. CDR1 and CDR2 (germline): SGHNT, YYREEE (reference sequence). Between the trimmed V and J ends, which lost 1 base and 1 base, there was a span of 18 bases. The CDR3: CASSLTARGGGSYEQYF. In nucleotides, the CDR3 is TGTGCCAGCAGCTTGACCGCCAGGGGAGGGGGGTCCTACGAGCAGTACTTC. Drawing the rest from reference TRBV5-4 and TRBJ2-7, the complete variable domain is ETGVTQSPTHLIKTRGQQVTLRCSSQSGHNTVSWYQQALGQGPQFIFQYYREEENGRGNFPPRFSGLQFPNYSSELNVNALELDDSALYLCASSLTARGGGSYEQYFGPGTRLTVT.

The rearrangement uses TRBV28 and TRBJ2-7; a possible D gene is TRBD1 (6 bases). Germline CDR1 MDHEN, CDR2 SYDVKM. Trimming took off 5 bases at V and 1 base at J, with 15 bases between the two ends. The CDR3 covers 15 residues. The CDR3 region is CASSLRGPVSYEQYF. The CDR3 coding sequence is TGTGCCAGCAGTCTCAGGGGTCCAGTTTCCTACGAGCAGTACTTC.

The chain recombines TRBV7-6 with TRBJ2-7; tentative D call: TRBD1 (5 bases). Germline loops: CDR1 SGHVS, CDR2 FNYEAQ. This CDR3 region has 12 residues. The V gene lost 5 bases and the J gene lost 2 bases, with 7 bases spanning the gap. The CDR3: CASSKGPYEQYF. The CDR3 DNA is TGTGCCAGCAGCAAGGGGCCCTACGAGCAGTACTTC.

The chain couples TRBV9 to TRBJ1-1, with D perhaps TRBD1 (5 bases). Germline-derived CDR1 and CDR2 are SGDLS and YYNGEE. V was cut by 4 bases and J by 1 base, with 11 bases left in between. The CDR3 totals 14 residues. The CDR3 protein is CASSLTGGNTEAFF. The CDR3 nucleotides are TGTGCCAGCAGCCTCACGGGGGGGAACACTGAAGCTTTCTTT. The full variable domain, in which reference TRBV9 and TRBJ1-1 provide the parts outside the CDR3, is DSGVTQTPKHLITATGQRVTLRCSPRSGDLSVYWYQQSLDQGLQFLIQYYNGEERAKGNILERFSAQQFPDLHSELNLSSLELGDSALYFCASSLTGGNTEAFFGQGTRLTVV.

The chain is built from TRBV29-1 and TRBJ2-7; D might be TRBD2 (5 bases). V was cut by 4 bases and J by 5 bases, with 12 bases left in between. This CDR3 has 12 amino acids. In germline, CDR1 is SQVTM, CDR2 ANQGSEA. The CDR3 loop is CSVAGKIHEQYF. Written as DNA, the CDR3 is TGCAGCGTTGCCGGGAAAATTCACGAGCAGTACTTC.

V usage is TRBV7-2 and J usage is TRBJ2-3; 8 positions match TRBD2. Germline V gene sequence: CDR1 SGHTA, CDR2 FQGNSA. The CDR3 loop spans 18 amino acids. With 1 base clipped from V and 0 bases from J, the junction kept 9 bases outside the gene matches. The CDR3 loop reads CASSLVSTGGPSTDTQYF. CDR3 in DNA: TGTGCCAGCAGCTTAGTCTCGACGGGGGGGCCGAGCACAGATACGCAGTATTTT.

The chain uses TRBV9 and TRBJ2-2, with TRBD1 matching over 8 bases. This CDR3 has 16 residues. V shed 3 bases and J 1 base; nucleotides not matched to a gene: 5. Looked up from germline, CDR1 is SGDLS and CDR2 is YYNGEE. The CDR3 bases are TGTGCCAGCAGCGAACAGGGGGTGGGGAACACCGGGGAGCTGTTTTTT. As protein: CASSEQGVGNTGELFF.

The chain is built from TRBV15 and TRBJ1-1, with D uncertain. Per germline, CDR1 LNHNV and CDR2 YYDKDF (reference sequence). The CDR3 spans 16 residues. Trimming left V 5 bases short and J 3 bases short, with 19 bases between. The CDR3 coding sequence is TGTGCCACCAGCCGCGGGCGACATCTGGGATACACTGAAGCTTTCTTT. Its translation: CATSRGRHLGYTEAFF.

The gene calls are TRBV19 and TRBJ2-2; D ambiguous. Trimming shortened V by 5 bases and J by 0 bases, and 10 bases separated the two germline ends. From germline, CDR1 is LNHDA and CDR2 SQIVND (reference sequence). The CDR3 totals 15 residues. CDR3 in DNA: TGTGCCAGTAGTCACGGCAGGCCGAACACCGGGGAGCTGTTTTTT. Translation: CASSHGRPNTGELFF.

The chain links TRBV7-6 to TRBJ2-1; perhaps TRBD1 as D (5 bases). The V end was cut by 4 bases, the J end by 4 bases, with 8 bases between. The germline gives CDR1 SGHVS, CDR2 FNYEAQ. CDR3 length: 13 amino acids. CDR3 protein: CASSYNRYNEQFF. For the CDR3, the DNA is TGTGCCAGCAGCTACAACAGGTACAATGAGCAGTTCTTC.

Written as DNA, the CDR3 is TGTGCCAGCAGCTTTCTGCGGGGGCGATACAATGAGCAGTTCTTC. Protein: CASSFLRGRYNEQFF. This chain joins TRBV5-6 and TRBJ2-1, with D maybe TRBD2 (7 bases). CDR3 length: 15 amino acids. Germline CDR1 reads SGHDT; CDR2 reads YYEEEE. The V end was cut by 2 bases, the J end by 4 bases, with 13 bases between.

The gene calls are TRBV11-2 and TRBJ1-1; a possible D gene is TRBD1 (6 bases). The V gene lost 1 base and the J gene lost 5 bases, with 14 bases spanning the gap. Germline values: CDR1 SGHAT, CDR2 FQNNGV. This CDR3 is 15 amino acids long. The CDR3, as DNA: TGTGCCAGCAGCTTAGGGGTTGGCAGGGGTACTGAAGCTTTCTTT. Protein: CASSLGVGRGTEAFF. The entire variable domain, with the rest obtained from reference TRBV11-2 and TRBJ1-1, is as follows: EAGVAQSPRYKIIEKRQSVAFWCNPISGHATLYWYQQILGQGPKLLIQFQNNGVVDDSQLPKDRFSAERLKGVDSTLKIQPAKLEDSAVYLCASSLGVGRGTEAFFGQGTRLTVV.

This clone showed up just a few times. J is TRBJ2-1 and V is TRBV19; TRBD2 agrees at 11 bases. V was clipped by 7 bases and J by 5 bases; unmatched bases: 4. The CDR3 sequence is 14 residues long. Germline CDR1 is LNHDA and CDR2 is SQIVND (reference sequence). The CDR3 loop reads CASTELAGDNEQFF. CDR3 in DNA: TGTGCCAGTACCGAACTAGCGGGGGACAATGAGCAGTTCTTC.

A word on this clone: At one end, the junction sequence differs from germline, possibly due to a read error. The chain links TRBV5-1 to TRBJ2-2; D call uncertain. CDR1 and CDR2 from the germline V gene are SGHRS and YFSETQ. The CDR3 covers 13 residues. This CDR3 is CTSSSFVGGELFF. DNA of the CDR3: TGCACCAGCAGCTCGTTTGTCGGGGGGGAGCTGTTTTTT.

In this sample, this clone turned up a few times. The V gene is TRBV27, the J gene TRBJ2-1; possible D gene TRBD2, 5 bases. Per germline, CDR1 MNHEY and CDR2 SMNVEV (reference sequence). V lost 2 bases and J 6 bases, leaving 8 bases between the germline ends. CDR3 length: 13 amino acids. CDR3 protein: CASSLGSVNEQFF. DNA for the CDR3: TGTGCCAGCAGTTTAGGGAGTGTCAATGAGCAGTTCTTC.

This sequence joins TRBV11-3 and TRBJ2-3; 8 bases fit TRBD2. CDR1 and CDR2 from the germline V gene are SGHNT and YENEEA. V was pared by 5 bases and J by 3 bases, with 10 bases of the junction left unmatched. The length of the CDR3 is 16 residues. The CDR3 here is CASSERTGGVTDTQYF. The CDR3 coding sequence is TGTGCCAGCAGCGAGAGAACCGGGGGGGTTACAGATACGCAGTATTTT.

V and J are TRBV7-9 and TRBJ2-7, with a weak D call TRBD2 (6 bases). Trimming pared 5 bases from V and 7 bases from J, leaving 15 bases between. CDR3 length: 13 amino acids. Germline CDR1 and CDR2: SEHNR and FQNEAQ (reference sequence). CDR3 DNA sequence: TGTGCCAGCAGCACATTAGCCGCGGGGGAGCAGTACTTC. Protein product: CASSTLAAGEQYF.

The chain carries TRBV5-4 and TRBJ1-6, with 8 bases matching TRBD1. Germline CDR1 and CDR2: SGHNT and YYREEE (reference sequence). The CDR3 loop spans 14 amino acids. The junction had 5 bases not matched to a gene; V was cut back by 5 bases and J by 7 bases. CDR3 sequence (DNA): TGTGCCAGCAGGGACACAGGGGGGAATTCACCCCTCCACTTT. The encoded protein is CASRDTGGNSPLHF.

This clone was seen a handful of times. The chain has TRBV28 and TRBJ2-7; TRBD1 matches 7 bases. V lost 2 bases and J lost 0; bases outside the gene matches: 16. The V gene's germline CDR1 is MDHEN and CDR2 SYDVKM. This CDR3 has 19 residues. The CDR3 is CASSLRLRLRDRLSYEQYF. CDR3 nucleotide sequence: TGTGCCAGCAGTTTAAGGCTCCGACTAAGGGACAGACTCTCCTACGAGCAGTACTTC. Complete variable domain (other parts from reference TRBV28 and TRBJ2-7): DVKVTQSSRYLVKRTGEKVFLECVQDMDHENMFWYRQDPGLGLRLIYFSYDVKMKEKGDIPEGYSVSREKKERFSLILESASTNQTSMYLCASSLRLRLRDRLSYEQYFGPGTRLTVT.

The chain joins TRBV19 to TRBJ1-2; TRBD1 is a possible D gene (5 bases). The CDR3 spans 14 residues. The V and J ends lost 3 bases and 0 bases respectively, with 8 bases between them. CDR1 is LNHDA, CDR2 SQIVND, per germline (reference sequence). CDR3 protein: CASSIRVPNYGYTF. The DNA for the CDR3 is TGTGCCAGTAGTATCAGGGTCCCTAACTATGGCTACACCTTC.

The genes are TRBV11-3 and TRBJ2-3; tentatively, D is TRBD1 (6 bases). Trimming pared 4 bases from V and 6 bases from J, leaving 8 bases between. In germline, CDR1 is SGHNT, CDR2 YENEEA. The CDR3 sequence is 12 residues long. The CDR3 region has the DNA TGTGCCAGCAGCTCAGGGGCGGATACGCAGTATTTT. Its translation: CASSSGADTQYF.

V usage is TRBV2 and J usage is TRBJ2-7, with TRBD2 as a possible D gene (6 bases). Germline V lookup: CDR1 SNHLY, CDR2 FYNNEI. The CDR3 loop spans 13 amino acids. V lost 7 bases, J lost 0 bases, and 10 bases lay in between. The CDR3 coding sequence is TGTGCCAGCATCGGGACTGACTCCTACGAGCAGTACTTC. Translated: CASIGTDSYEQYF.